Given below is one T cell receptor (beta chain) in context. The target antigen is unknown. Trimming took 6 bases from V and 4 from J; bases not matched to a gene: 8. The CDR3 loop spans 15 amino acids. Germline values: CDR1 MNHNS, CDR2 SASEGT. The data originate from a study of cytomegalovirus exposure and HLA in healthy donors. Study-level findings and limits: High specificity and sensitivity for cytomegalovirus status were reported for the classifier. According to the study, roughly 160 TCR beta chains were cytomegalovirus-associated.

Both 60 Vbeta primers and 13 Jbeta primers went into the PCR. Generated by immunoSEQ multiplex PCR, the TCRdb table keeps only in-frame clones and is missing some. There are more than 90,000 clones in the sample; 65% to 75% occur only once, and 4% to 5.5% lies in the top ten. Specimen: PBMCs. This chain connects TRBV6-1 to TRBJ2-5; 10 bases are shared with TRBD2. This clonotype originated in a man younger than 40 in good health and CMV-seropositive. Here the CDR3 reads CASSFEAGGPETQYF. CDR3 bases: TGTGCCAGCAGCTTCGAAGCGGGGGGGCCAGAGACCCAGTACTTC.